The clone carrying this T cell receptor (beta chain) has only a few counts. The antigen remains unidentified. This entry comes from a study of cytomegalovirus exposure and HLA in healthy donors. Study-wide findings and caveats: Per published accounts, TCR beta sequences correctly predicted the HLA-A and HLA-B alleles of most subjects. Three CMV-associated chains were confirmed in vitro to be specific for CMV antigens. Further analysis was carried out later, and it showed several of the most significant clusters appearing linked to common viral pathogens.

Those who donated were healthy bone marrow donors. With 60 Vbeta and 13 Jbeta primers, the PCR was carried out. Profiling relied on immunoSEQ multiplex PCR, and the TCRdb table lists in-frame clones only, not all of them. The table has tens of thousands of clones, roughly 70% seen once. V gave up 8 bases and J gave up 4 bases, with 16 bases separating them. Germline V gene sequence: CDR1 SGHVS, CDR2 FNYEAQ. CDR3 size: 14 residues. This sequence originates from a man aged 50-59 years in good health and CMV-seronegative. The chain links TRBV7-6 to TRBJ2-3; D possibly corresponds to TRBD2 (5 bases). The sample taken for sequencing was PBMCs. The CDR3 coding sequence is TGTGCCAGCCAACTAGGCTACGCGGCAGATACGCAGTATTTT. Protein sequence: CASQLGYAADTQYF.